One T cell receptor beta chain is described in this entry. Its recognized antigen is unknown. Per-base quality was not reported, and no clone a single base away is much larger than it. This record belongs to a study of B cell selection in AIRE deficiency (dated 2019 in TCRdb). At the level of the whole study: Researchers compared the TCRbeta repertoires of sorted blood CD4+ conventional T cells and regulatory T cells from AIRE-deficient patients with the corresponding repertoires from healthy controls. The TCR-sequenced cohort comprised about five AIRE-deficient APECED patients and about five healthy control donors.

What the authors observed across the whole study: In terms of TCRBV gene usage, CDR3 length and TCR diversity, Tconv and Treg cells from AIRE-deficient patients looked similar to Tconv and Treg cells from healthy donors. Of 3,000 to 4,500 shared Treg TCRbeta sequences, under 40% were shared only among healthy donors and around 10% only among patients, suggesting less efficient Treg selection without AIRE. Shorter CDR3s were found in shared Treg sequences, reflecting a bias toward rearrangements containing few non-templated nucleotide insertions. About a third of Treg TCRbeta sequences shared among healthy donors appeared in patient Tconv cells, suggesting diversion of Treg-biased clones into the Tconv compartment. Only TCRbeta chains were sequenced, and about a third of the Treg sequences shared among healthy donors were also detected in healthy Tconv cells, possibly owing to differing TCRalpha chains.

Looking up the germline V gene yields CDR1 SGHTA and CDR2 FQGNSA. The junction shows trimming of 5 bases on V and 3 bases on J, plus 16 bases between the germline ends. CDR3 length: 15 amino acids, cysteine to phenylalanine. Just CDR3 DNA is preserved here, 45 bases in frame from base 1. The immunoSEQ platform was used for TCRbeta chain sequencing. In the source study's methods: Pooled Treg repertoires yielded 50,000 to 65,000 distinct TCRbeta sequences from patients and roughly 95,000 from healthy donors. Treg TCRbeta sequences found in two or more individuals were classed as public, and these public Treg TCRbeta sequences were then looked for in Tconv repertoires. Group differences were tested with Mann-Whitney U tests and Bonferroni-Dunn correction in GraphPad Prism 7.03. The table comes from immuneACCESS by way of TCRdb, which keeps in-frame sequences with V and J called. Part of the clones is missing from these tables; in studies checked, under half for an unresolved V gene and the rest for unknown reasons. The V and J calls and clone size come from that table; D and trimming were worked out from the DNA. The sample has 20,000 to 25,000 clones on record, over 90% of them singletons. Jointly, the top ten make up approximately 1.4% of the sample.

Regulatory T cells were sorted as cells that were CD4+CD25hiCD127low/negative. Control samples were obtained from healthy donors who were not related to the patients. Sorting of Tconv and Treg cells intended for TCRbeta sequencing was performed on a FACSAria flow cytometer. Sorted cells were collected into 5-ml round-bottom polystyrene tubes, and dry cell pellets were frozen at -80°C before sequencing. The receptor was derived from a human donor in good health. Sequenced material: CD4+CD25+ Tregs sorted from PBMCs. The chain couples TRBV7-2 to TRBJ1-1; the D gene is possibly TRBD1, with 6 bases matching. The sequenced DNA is TGTGCCAGCAGCCCCCAGAGGGGGGCGCACACTGAAGCTTTCTTT. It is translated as CASSPQRGAHTEAFF.